These T cell receptor beta chains were read from a single sample in a study of T cell repertoires in cytomegalovirus infection. TCRdb re-called the reads with MiXCR, one entry per CDR3 protein. There are about half a million distinct CDR3 sequences in the sample; under 45% occur only once, and roughly two fifths lies in the top ten. Their specific antigens are unknown. Here the sequenced sample was cultured PBMCs, taken from culture after CMV antigen stimulation. Source of these receptors: a human donor in good health (CMV status not recorded). Some clones in this sample may be carry-over from other donors' samples. CDR3s include the opening cysteine and the closing phenylalanine or tryptophan. The order of the fields is D gene, J gene, V gene, clone size, CDR3 DNA, CDR3 protein. The D gene is left open where the match is weak. Where a row states a size, it is once, few, many or the class of an expanded clone; other rows omit it.

d_call: TRBD2; j_call: TRBJ2-1; v_call: TRBV12-3/TRBV12-4; clone_size: -; cdr3_nt: TGTGCCAGCAACACTCTAGCGGATGAGCAGTTCTTC; cdr3_aa: CASNTLADEQFF
d_call: -; j_call: TRBJ2-3; v_call: TRBV7-4; clone_size: -; cdr3_nt: TGTGCCAGCAGCCCACCCTCAGGGGAAAACACAGATACGCAGTATTTT; cdr3_aa: CASSPPSGENTDTQYF
d_call: -; j_call: TRBJ2-1; v_call: TRBV7-6; clone_size: few; cdr3_nt: TGTGCCAGCAGCGTAATCAGTTTCAGGGAGAGCTCCTACAATGAGCAGTTCTTC; cdr3_aa: CASSVISFRESSYNEQFF
d_call: -; j_call: TRBJ2-5; v_call: TRBV7-2; clone_size: -; cdr3_nt: TGTGCCAGCAGCTCTCGACTCTCACAAGAGACCCAGTACTTC; cdr3_aa: CASSSRLSQETQYF
d_call: -; j_call: TRBJ1-1; v_call: TRBV10-3; clone_size: few; cdr3_nt: TGTGCCATCAGGACAGCGATGAACACTGAAGCTTTCTTT; cdr3_aa: CAIRTAMNTEAFF
d_call: -; j_call: TRBJ2-7; v_call: TRBV7-2; clone_size: -; cdr3_nt: TGTGCCAGCAGCTTAGGGGCGGGAAGCCCCTACGAGCAGTACTTC; cdr3_aa: CASSLGAGSPYEQYF
d_call: -; j_call: TRBJ2-5; v_call: TRBV29-1; clone_size: -; cdr3_nt: TGCAGCGGAGTAGCCTGGGCCCGGGAGACCCAGTACTTC; cdr3_aa: CSGVAWARETQYF
d_call: -; j_call: TRBJ1-2; v_call: TRBV7-9; clone_size: -; cdr3_nt: TGTGCCAGCAGCTTAGTTACCGATTGGAACTATGGCTACACCTTC; cdr3_aa: CASSLVTDWNYGYTF
d_call: -; j_call: TRBJ2-3; v_call: TRBV7-2; clone_size: many; cdr3_nt: TGTGCCAGCAGCTTAGCCTTCGGGCTGCGGGTAGATACGCAGTATTTT; cdr3_aa: CASSLAFGLRVDTQYF
d_call: TRBD2; j_call: TRBJ2-3; v_call: TRBV7-2; clone_size: -; cdr3_nt: TGTGCCAGCAGCTCCCCCTCAGCGGGAGGTAGAGATACGCAGTATTTT; cdr3_aa: CASSSPSAGGRDTQYF
d_call: -; j_call: TRBJ2-5; v_call: TRBV19; clone_size: -; cdr3_nt: TGTGCCAGTAGTACGACCTGGGGGGAGACCCAGTACTTC; cdr3_aa: CASSTTWGETQYF